This is a list of T cell receptor beta chains from one sample in a study of glioma-infiltrating T cells after dendritic cell vaccination. Some clones are missing from TCRdb's copy, which holds only in-frame ones; the method was immunoSEQ multiplex PCR. In the table there are tens of thousands of clones, 75% to 85% of which are singletons. The sequences come from blood, collected before dendritic cell vaccination. All receptors derive from a human donor with glioblastoma. Both conserved end residues are part of each CDR3. The D gene is left open where the match is weak. Clone size is given for some rows only: seen once, a few or many times, or a class if the clone is expanded.

d_gene	abundance	v_gene	len	j_gene	CDR3nt	CDR3aa
-	few	TRBV2	14	TRBJ2-7	TGTGCCAGCAGTGTCGCCCTGAGCTCCTACGAGCAGTACTTC	CASSVALSSYEQYF
TRBD1	-	TRBV28	15	TRBJ1-2	TGTGCCAGTCAACCGACAGGGTACGGGATGCGCGGCTACACCTTC	CASQPTGYGMRGYTF
-	-	TRBV6-5	15	TRBJ2-6	TGTGCCAGCGGGCCATTGCTTTCTGGGGCCAACGTCCTGACTTTC	CASGPLLSGANVLTF
TRBD1	few	TRBV19	14	TRBJ2-7	TGTGCCAGTAGCGCCGGGACAGGGAAATACGAGCAGTACTTC	CASSAGTGKYEQYF
TRBD1	-	TRBV5-4	14	TRBJ2-7	TGTGCCAGCAGCACCCGCCAGGGGGCCTACGAGCAGTACTTC	CASSTRQGAYEQYF
-	-	TRBV6-4	12	TRBJ2-4	TGTGCCAGCAGTGACCAGTGGGGGCTTCAGTACTTC	CASSDQWGLQYF
-	-	TRBV9	16	TRBJ2-3	TGTGCCAGCAGCGCCCGGACCGGGACTAGCACAGATACGCAGTATTTT	CASSARTGTSTDTQYF
TRBD1	-	TRBV11-2	17	TRBJ1-1	TGTGCCAGCAGCCCGAGACTCCTTTTGGACAGGGGCACTGAAGCTTTCTTT	CASSPRLLLDRGTEAFF
TRBD1	-	TRBV19	14	TRBJ1-6	TGTGCCAGTCACGGGACAGGGACTAATTCACCCCTCCACTTT	CASHGTGTNSPLHF
-	once	TRBV7-8	14	TRBJ1-2	TGTGCCAGCAGCTTAGCCCAAAGACACTTAGGCTACACCTTC	CASSLAQRHLGYTF
-	-	TRBV6-5	14	TRBJ2-7	TGTGCCAGCAGTTATCGGGGACAAATCAACGAGCAGTACTTC	CASSYRGQINEQYF
TRBD1	once	TRBV5-1	17	TRBJ1-2	TGCGCCAGCAGCTTGTCAATGGGGACAGGGTTACTCTATGGCTACACCTTC	CASSLSMGTGLLYGYTF
TRBD1	-	TRBV5-6	13	TRBJ2-5	TGTGCCAGCAGCCTGGGACAGGTGGAGACCCAGTACTTC	CASSLGQVETQYF
TRBD1	once	TRBV7-9	15	TRBJ1-4	TGTGCCAGCAGCCTAGGCGGACAGGTGGTTGAAAAACTGTTTTTT	CASSLGGQVVEKLFF
TRBD2	-	TRBV2	16	TRBJ2-2	TGTGCCAGTTCTAGCGGCCAAGTTTCGAACACCGGGGAGCTGTTTTTT	CASSSGQVSNTGELFF
-	-	TRBV11-2	14	TRBJ2-7	TGTGCCAGCAGCTTAGATGTCGCGTCCTACGAGCAGTACTTC	CASSLDVASYEQYF
TRBD1	-	TRBV28	14	TRBJ2-5	TGTGCCAGCAGTGGTCGAGGGGGCAATTTGGTGCAGTACTTC	CASSGRGGNLVQYF
TRBD2	-	TRBV10-2	14	TRBJ2-7	TGCGCCAGCATTCCAGCGGGGGGATTGAACGAGCAGTACTTC	CASIPAGGLNEQYF
-	-	TRBV10-3	12	TRBJ1-1	TGTGCCATCAGCCCGACCGCAGGAGAAGCTTTCTTT	CAISPTAGEAFF
TRBD1	-	TRBV19	17	TRBJ1-2	TGTGCCAGTACGGGCCCCAGGGACAGGGTAATTGGTGGCGGCTACACCTTC	CASTGPRDRVIGGGYTF
TRBD2	-	TRBV7-6	14	TRBJ2-5	TGTGCCAGCAGCAATGGGGAGCGGGGGGAGTCCCAGTACTTC	CASSNGERGESQYF